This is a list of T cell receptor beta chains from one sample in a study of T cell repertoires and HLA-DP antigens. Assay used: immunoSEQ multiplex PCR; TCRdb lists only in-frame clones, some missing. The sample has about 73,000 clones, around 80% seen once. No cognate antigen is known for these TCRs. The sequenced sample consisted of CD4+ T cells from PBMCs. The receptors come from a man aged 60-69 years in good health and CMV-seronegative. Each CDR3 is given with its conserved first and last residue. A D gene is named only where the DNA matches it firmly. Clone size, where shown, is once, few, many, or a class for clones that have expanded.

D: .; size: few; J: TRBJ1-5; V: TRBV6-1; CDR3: CASSDVRGTSQPQHF; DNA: TGTGCCAGCAGTGACGTCAGGGGTACTTCACAGCCCCAGCATTTT
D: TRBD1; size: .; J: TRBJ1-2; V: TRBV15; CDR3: CATSRDGTGGISYTF; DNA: TGTGCCACCAGCAGAGATGGGACAGGGGGCATAAGCTACACCTTC
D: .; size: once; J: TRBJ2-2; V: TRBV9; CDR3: CASSEMGGGEGTGELFF; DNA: TGTGCCAGCAGCGAAATGGGAGGGGGAGAAGGCACCGGGGAGCTGTTTTTT
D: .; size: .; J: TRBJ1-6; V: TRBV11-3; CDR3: CASSSRTDGNSPLHF; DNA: TGTGCCAGCAGCTCCCGGACAGACGGTAATTCACCCCTCCACTTT
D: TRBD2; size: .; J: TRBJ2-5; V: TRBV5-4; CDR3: CASSPTSGGAQETQYF; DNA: TGTGCCAGCAGCCCCACTAGCGGGGGGGCCCAAGAGACCCAGTACTTC
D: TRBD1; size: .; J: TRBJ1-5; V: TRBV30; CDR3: CAWSAGDRGLNQPQHF; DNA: TGTGCCTGGAGTGCGGGGGACAGGGGCCTAAATCAGCCCCAGCATTTT
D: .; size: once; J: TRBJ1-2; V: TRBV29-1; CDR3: CSVEDRQGRDGYTF; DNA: TGCAGCGTTGAAGATCGTCAGGGTAGAGATGGCTACACCTTC
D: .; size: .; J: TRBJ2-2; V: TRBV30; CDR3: CAWSVLGSANTGELFF; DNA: TGTGCCTGGAGTGTACTTGGGTCTGCGAACACCGGGGAGCTGTTTTTT
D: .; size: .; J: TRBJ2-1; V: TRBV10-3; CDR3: CAIRVLDSYNEQFF; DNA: TGTGCCATCAGGGTACTAGACTCCTACAATGAGCAGTTCTTC
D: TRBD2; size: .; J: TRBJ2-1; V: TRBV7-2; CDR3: CASSFRLAENNEQFF; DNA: TGTGCCAGCAGCTTCCGGCTAGCGGAGAACAATGAGCAGTTCTTC